This T cell receptor (beta chain) was sequenced in a study of response to subunit inactivated influenza vaccine. Study-level findings and limits: The authors proposed limited new T cell recruitment per seasonal influenza vaccination.

Only a few counts were recorded for this clonotype. What it recognizes is unknown. TCRdb fed the RT-PCR reads into MiXCR, producing one record per CDR3 protein. The repertoire has about 650,000 distinct CDR3 sequences, less than 15% of them found once; the top ten carry less than 8.5%. This CDR3 comprises 14 residues. Deletions cut 6 bases from V and 6 bases from J, with 15 bases between. In germline, CDR1 is MDHEN, CDR2 SYDVKM. The sequencing here drew on PBMCs from blood, taken roughly 2 weeks before vaccination. The sequence was collected from a man aged 50 to 59 who received an inactivated influenza vaccine. This chain uses TRBV28 with TRBJ1-5; D unclear. CDR3 sequence (DNA): TGTGCCAGCAGGCCCCGGGAGGGAGGTCAGCCCCAGCATTTT. This sequence encodes CASRPREGGQPQHF. The full variable domain, rest sourced from reference TRBV28 and TRBJ1-5, is DVKVTQSSRYLVKRTGEKVFLECVQDMDHENMFWYRQDPGLGLRLIYFSYDVKMKEKGDIPEGYSVSREKKERFSLILESASTNQTSMYLCASRPREGGQPQHFGDGTRLSIL.